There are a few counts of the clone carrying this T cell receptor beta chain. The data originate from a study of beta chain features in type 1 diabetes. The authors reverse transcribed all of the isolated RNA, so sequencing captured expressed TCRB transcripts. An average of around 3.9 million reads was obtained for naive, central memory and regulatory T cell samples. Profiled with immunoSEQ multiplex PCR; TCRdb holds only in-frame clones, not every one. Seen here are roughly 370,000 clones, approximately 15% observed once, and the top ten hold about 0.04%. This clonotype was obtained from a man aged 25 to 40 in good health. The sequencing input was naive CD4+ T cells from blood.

Here the CDR3 reads CASSRKLALSTDTQYF. CDR3 DNA: TGTGCCAGCAGCCGGAAACTAGCGCTTAGCACAGATACGCAGTATTTT. This rearrangement joins TRBV7-2 to TRBJ2-3; 7 bases align to TRBD2. The CDR3 contains 16 residues. CDR1 and CDR2 from the germline V gene are SGHTA and FQGNSA. Losses at the gene ends were 5 bases for V and 0 bases for J; bases not matched to a gene: 8.